This TCR beta chain was obtained from a study of blood T cell repertoires in COVID-19 (dated by TCRdb to about 2020). In terms of the full investigation: Samples covering the acute and convalescent phases of COVID-19 were provided by collaborators in the United States, Italy and Spain. The sample metadata nearly always contained a de-identified subject ID, COVID-19 status, age in years and sex. The samples were drawn from the first 160 participants of the ongoing ImmuneRACE study and from 950 to 1,500 subjects provided by 6 global collaborators. Deeply sampled blood TCRbeta repertoires from subjects exposed to, actively infected with, or recovered from COVID-19 were included in the dataset. Where HLA class I and class II types were available, the types were taken from metadata supplied by the sample provider, not from assay-based typing. The repertoires were released in a freely available public database meant as a resource for research on the immune response to SARS-CoV-2. The material from the prospective study consisted of cDNA or gDNA derived from T cells, B-cell-depleted T cells, or PBMCs. Broad study findings and their caveats: The quantity of clinical and demographic metadata differed by source and by participant and was supplied without curation.

Comment on this clone: What antigen it recognizes has not been identified. Qualities for individual bases were not recorded, and no much larger clone is one base off.

Participants in the prospective study were enrolled through a virtual design, were aged 18 to 89 years, and lived in approximately 24 United States geographic areas. In the prospective study, participants were assigned to cohorts based on the clinical history participants reported in a screening survey and a study questionnaire. Exposed participants were defined as having been in contact with someone with a PCR-confirmed or clinician-diagnosed COVID-19 case within 2 weeks of study entry. Mobile phlebotomists in the prospective study collected whole blood, serum and a nasopharyngeal or oropharyngeal swab from every participant. Additional blood draws and questionnaires over an approximately two-month period could optionally be provided by prospective study participants. Before DNA extraction, blood samples from the prospective study were shipped at room temperature or frozen. From its cysteine to its phenylalanine, the CDR3 spans 18 amino acids. CDR3 DNA only is kept here, 54 bases in frame from base 1. Based on the germline V gene, the CDR1 and CDR2 sequences are LGHNA and YNFKEQ. Here V drops 3 bases and J drops 2 bases, and the junction holds 8 bases not matched to any gene.

TCRbeta CDR3 regions were amplified from genomic DNA by means of the immunoSEQ Assay, a bias-controlled multiplex PCR. Per the authors' processing: Within the assay, amplification of reference gene primers was used to estimate how many nucleated cells each sample contained. To quantify the absolute abundance of each unique TCRbeta CDR3 rearrangement, sequence reads were collapsed and filtered. For each sample, productive Simpson clonality was calculated as the square root of Simpson's diversity index over productive rearrangements. TCRdb obtained this table from immuneACCESS and retained in-frame rearrangements with V and J assigned. These tables miss some clones; where compared with another copy, unresolved V genes account for less than half of the shortfall, and the remainder is unexplained. V and J calls and clone size are copied from that table; D and trimming were computed from the DNA. This sample lists some 200,000 clones; roughly four fifths were detected once. Roughly 5% of the sample is in the top ten clones.

This sequence originates from a woman aged 50 to 60 who had been exposed to COVID-19. The sequence links TRBV4-2 to TRBJ2-3; a stretch of 13 junction bases matches TRBD2. The sequenced material came from PBMCs or T cells enriched from blood (not recorded which). The CDR3 protein sequence reads: CASSQELAGGHVTDTQYF. The nucleotide sequence reads TGTGCCAGCAGCCAGGAACTAGCGGGGGGGCACGTCACAGATACGCAGTATTTT.